The 27 T cell receptor beta chains listed next were all sequenced from one sample in a study of T cells in Graves' hyperthyroidism and ophthalmopathy. Amplified TCR beta CDR3 regions came from RNA transcripts. The primer set for the first-round RT-PCR of the TCR CDR3 was HTBI. TCRdb used MiXCR to reprocess the multiplex PCR reads, holding one entry per CDR3 protein. The sample includes under 350,000 distinct CDR3 sequences, roughly a fifth of them seen just once. What was sequenced was blood. The origin of the receptors is a woman aged 50 to 60 with Graves' hyperthyroidism.

As for this clonotype: This may come from a read error, since a much larger clone is one base off. The chain couples TRBV5-1 to TRBJ1-2, with 7 bases identical to TRBD1. CDR3 size: 15 residues. Germline V gene data show CDR1 as SGHRS and CDR2 as YFSETQ. The CDR3 region is CASSPGGTDNYGHTF. The CDR3 nucleotides read TGCGCCAGCAGCCCGGGAGGGACAGACAACTATGGCCACACCTTC.

This clonotype was seen repeatedly, ten times or more. This rearrangement joins TRBV29-1 to TRBJ2-5; tentative D call: TRBD2 (6 bases). Germline values: CDR1 SQVTM, CDR2 ANQGSEA. V was cut by 4 bases and J by 2 bases, with 11 bases left in between. The CDR3 consists of 13 residues. The CDR3: CSVGAGRQETQYF. For the CDR3, the DNA is TGCAGCGTTGGGGCGGGGCGACAAGAGACCCAGTACTTC.

This clonotype was seen only a few times. The chain combines TRBV5-1 with TRBJ1-2; no definite D call. V was shortened by 4 bases and J by 2 bases, with 12 bases between the two germline ends. This CDR3 has 14 amino acids. The germline CDR1 and CDR2 sequences are SGHRS and YFSETQ. CDR3 loop: CASSTGGQNYGYTF. As DNA, the CDR3 is TGCGCCAGCAGCACGGGAGGGCAGAACTATGGCTACACCTTC.

This clonotype has just a few counts. The chain has TRBV5-1 and TRBJ1-2; 7 nucleotides align to TRBD1. This CDR3 spans 13 amino acids. Germline CDR1 reads SGHRS; CDR2 reads YFSETQ. V gave up 4 bases and J gave up 4 bases; unmatched junction bases: 4. CDR3 in amino acids: CASSQGGSYGYTF. The CDR3 DNA reads as TGCGCCAGCAGCCAAGGGGGCAGCTATGGCTACACCTTC.

This clonotype was recorded a few times. The gene calls are TRBV5-1 and TRBJ2-3; D call uncertain. Germline V gene sequence: CDR1 SGHRS, CDR2 YFSETQ. The length of the CDR3 is 13 residues. V was clipped by 4 bases and J by 0 bases, with 6 bases between them. CDR3 loop: CASSGLSTDTQYF. The CDR3 nucleotides read TGCGCCAGCAGCGGGCTAAGCACAGATACGCAGTATTTT.

This clonotype appeared many times. The V call is TRBV30, the J call TRBJ2-7, with unresolved D. The V gene lost 2 bases and the J gene lost 0 bases, with 11 bases spanning the gap. CDR3 size: 14 residues. Germline CDR1 and CDR2: GTSNPN and SVGIG (reference sequence). CDR3 bases: TGTGCCTGGAGTATCCGGAACCCCTCCTACGAGCAGTACTTC. Protein sequence: CAWSIRNPSYEQYF.

The chain recombines TRBV19 with TRBJ1-1; 10 bases match TRBD1. J lost 6 bases, V lost 3 bases, and 4 bases had no gene match. This CDR3 has 14 residues. Germline-derived CDR1 and CDR2 are LNHDA and SQIVND (reference sequence). The CDR3, as DNA: TGTGCCAGTAGTATCCTCGGACAGGGGGCTGAAGCTTTCTTT. Residues: CASSILGQGAEAFF. Based on the CDR3 plus reference TRBV19 and TRBJ1-1, the full variable domain is DGGITQSPKYLFRKEGQNVTLSCEQNLNHDAMYWYRQDPGQGLRLIYYSQIVNDFQKGDIAEGYSVSREKKESFPLTVTSAQKNPTAFYLCASSILGQGAEAFFGQGTRLTVV.

This clonotype was found many times. The CDR3 nucleotides are TGCAGTGCTTCTGGCATCCTCTACGAGCAGTACTTC. Its protein product is CSASGILYEQYF. The genes are TRBV20-1 and TRBJ2-7, with D uncertain. The CDR3 consists of 12 residues. Looked up from germline, CDR1 is DFQATT and CDR2 is SNEGSKA (reference sequence). V was cut by 5 bases and J by 3 bases, with 11 bases left in between.

The table lists this clonotype with many counts. The chain couples TRBV19 to TRBJ1-5, with 10 bases lining up with TRBD1. Germline V gene lookup returns CDR1 LNHDA and CDR2 SQIVND (reference sequence). The junction had 10 bases not matched to a gene; V was cut back by 5 bases and J by 9 bases. The CDR3 runs 15 residues. CDR3 in DNA: TGTGCCAGTAGTTTGGGACAGGGGCAATCAGGGCCCCAGCATTTT. It specifies CASSLGQGQSGPQHF.

This clonotype was detected many times. This chain joins TRBV20-1 and TRBJ2-3; no clear D. Trimming removed 3 bases from V and 1 base from J, with 5 bases in between. Germline V CDR1 and CDR2: DFQATT, SNEGSKA (reference sequence). This CDR3 is built from 12 residues. Written as DNA, the CDR3 is TGCAGTGCTAGGCTAGGCACAGATACGCAGTATTTT. Protein: CSARLGTDTQYF.

This clonotype has a count of ten or more. The chain recombines TRBV3-1 with TRBJ1-2, with TRBD1 as a possible D gene (5 bases). The CDR3 spans 15 residues. V was shortened by 0 bases and J by 5 bases, with 13 bases between the two germline ends. From germline, CDR1 is LGHDT and CDR2 YNNKEL (reference sequence). The CDR3 here is CASSQDPGTRYGYTF. For the CDR3, the DNA is TGTGCCAGCAGCCAAGATCCCGGGACCCGGTATGGCTACACCTTC.

In its sample, this clonotype was seen many times. This chain joins TRBV6-2 or TRBV6-3 and TRBJ2-3, with 7 bases identical to TRBD1. Looked up from germline, CDR1 is MNHEY and CDR2 is SVGEGT. V was pared by 1 base and J by 4 bases, with 11 bases of the junction left unmatched. The CDR3 is 17 amino acids. The CDR3 protein is CASSYLPPRQGPDTQYF. DNA for the CDR3: TGTGCCAGCAGTTACTTGCCCCCCCGACAGGGCCCAGATACGCAGTATTTT.

This sequence joins TRBV11-2 and TRBJ2-1, with 7 bases aligning to TRBD2. V was pared by 5 bases and J by 0 bases, with 4 bases of the junction left unmatched. The CDR3 has 15 residues. The germline V gene has CDR1 SGHAT and CDR2 FQNNGV. CDR3 DNA: TGTGCCAGCAGCCCAGGGACTAACTCCTACAATGAGCAGTTCTTC. Translation gives CASSPGTNSYNEQFF.

In this sample, this clonotype turned up many times. This chain uses TRBV18 with TRBJ1-2; no reliable D call. The CDR3 runs to 14 residues. Germline V gene sequence: CDR1 KGHSH, CDR2 LQKENI. V was shortened by 3 bases and J by 4 bases, with 12 bases between the two germline ends. In nucleotides, the CDR3 is TGTGCCAGCTCACCGGACGGAGGCGGCTATGGCTACACCTTC. Translating gives CASSPDGGGYGYTF.

V gene TRBV20-1 combines with J gene TRBJ1-2, with D possibly being TRBD1 (6 bases). The CDR3 runs 15 residues. Germline CDR1 reads DFQATT; CDR2 reads SNEGSKA (reference sequence). V was clipped by 0 bases and J by 8 bases, with 19 bases between them. DNA of the CDR3: TGCAGTGCTAGAGATCATTGGAGGGGGTATCGGGGCTACACCTTC. It specifies CSARDHWRGYRGYTF.

As to this clonotype: This may be a read error: a much more frequent sequence differs by one nucleotide. This sequence joins TRBV3-1 and TRBJ2-4; possibly TRBD1 or TRBD2 for D (5 bases each). The CDR3 is 15 residues long. Germline V gives CDR1 LGHDT, CDR2 YNNKEL (reference sequence). CDR3 region: CASSQGGLAKDIQYF. CDR3 coding DNA: TGTGCCAGCAGCCAAGGGGGCCTAGCCAAAGACATTCAGTACTTC.

This clonotype was found many times. The chain carries TRBV5-1 and TRBJ2-7; D is undetermined. The ends were cut back, 3 bases at V and 2 bases at J, with 6 bases in the middle. Germline V lookup: CDR1 SGHRS, CDR2 YFSETQ. This CDR3 contains 12 residues. The CDR3, as DNA: TGCGCCAGCAGCTCTGACCCCTACGAGCAGTACTTC. This codes for CASSSDPYEQYF.

The chain has TRBV9 and TRBJ2-2; 9 bases are shared with TRBD1. The CDR3 has 16 residues. The V and J ends lost 4 bases and 2 bases, in that order; junction bases with no gene match: 6. The germline gives CDR1 SGDLS, CDR2 YYNGEE. CDR3 in DNA: TGTGCCAGCAGCATACGGACAGGGGAAAACACCGGGGAGCTGTTTTTT. The encoded protein is CASSIRTGENTGELFF.

The CDR3 region has the DNA TGTGCCAGCAGTTTAGGGGGACCGACGCACTACAATGAGCAGTTCTTC. Protein sequence: CASSLGGPTHYNEQFF. The V and J genes are TRBV28 and TRBJ2-1, with D possibly being TRBD1 or TRBD2 (5 bases each). Germline V gene sequence: CDR1 MDHEN, CDR2 SYDVKM. Deletions cut 2 bases from V and 3 bases from J, with 14 bases between. CDR3 length: 16 residues.

The table lists this clonotype with many counts. The chain recombines TRBV19 with TRBJ1-1, with unresolved D. Between the trimmed V and J ends, which lost 4 bases and 0 bases, there was a span of 6 bases. Germline V gene lookup returns CDR1 LNHDA and CDR2 SQIVND (reference sequence). The CDR3 is 13 residues long. The CDR3 DNA follows: TGTGCCAGTAGTAGAAGGCTGAACACTGAAGCTTTCTTT. Its translation: CASSRRLNTEAFF.

This clonotype was seen ten or more times. The V gene is TRBV12-3 or TRBV12-4, the J gene TRBJ2-1; no definite D call. Trimming cost V 5 bases and J 4 bases, with 12 bases left between them. CDR3 length: 14 residues. The DNA for the CDR3 is TGTGCCAGCAGTCGGTTTGTAGTGTACAATGAGCAGTTCTTC. As protein: CASSRFVVYNEQFF.

The rearrangement links TRBV4-2 to TRBJ2-2; no reliable D call. Per the germline V gene, CDR1 is LGHNA and CDR2 is YNFKEQ. This CDR3 spans 14 amino acids. The germline V and J ends were trimmed by 1 base and 7 bases, with 10 bases remaining between them. The CDR3 spells CASSQVGGVGELFF. CDR3 coding DNA: TGTGCCAGCAGCCAAGTAGGTGGGGTCGGGGAGCTGTTTTTT.

The CDR3 bases are TGTGCCAGCGGAGCGGGAGAGCTCAATGAGCAGTTCTTC. The encoded protein is CASGAGELNEQFF. The chain recombines TRBV5-4 with TRBJ2-1; 8 nucleotides match TRBD2. V trimming: 7 bases; J trimming: 6 bases; junction bases outside the gene matches: 6. This CDR3 region has 13 residues. Germline V gene data show CDR1 as SGHNT and CDR2 as YYREEE (reference sequence).

This clonotype was counted ten times or more. The rearrangement uses TRBV7-3 and TRBJ2-3; D may be TRBD2 (5 bases). Trimming stripped 2 bases from V and 7 bases from J, with 13 bases between. CDR3 length: 14 residues. CDR1 and CDR2 (germline): SGHTA, FQGTGA. The CDR3 reads CASSLGGSVHTQYF. For the CDR3, the DNA is TGTGCCAGCAGCTTAGGAGGAAGCGTCCATACGCAGTATTTT.

There are many counts of this clonotype. The genes are TRBV19 and TRBJ2-1, with a tentative D call TRBD2 (6 bases). Germline assignment: CDR1 LNHDA and CDR2 SQIVND (reference sequence). This CDR3 has 15 amino acids. Trimming removed 6 bases from V and 5 bases from J, with 17 bases in between. The CDR3 region is CASRGWGGTNNEQFF. The CDR3 nucleotides read TGTGCCAGTAGGGGCTGGGGCGGGACCAACAATGAGCAGTTCTTC.

This clonotype was detected ten times or more. The chain is built from TRBV12-3 or TRBV12-4 and TRBJ2-3, with 10 bases matching TRBD2. The CDR3 contains 18 residues. Trimming took 2 bases from V and 0 from J; bases not matched to a gene: 8. The CDR3 sequence is CASSLYVAGGLSTDTQYF. The CDR3 coding sequence is TGTGCCAGCAGTTTATACGTAGCGGGGGGTCTTAGCACAGATACGCAGTATTTT.

The CDR3 bases are TGTGCCAGTAGTATAGATGGGACAGGGAACACTGAAGCTTTCTTT. Protein: CASSIDGTGNTEAFF. The chain joins TRBV19 to TRBJ1-1; the match to TRBD1 covers 8 bases. CDR1 LNHDA and CDR2 SQIVND come from the germline V gene (reference sequence). The CDR3 contains 15 residues. V was clipped by 0 bases and J by 1 base; unmatched bases: 1. Drawing the rest from reference TRBV19 and TRBJ1-1, the complete variable domain is DGGITQSPKYLFRKEGQNVTLSCEQNLNHDAMYWYRQDPGQGLRLIYYSQIVNDFQKGDIAEGYSVSREKKESFPLTVTSAQKNPTAFYLCASSIDGTGNTEAFFGQGTRLTVV.